This is a list of T cell receptor beta chains from one sample in a study of cytomegalovirus exposure and HLA in healthy donors. Generated by immunoSEQ multiplex PCR, the TCRdb table keeps only in-frame clones and is missing some. This table holds 110,000 or so clones, around 68% found once. The sequenced sample was PBMCs. These receptor sequences come from a woman aged 40-49 years in good health and CMV-seropositive. Each CDR3 is given with its conserved first and last residue. A D gene is named only where the DNA matches it firmly. The listing skips clone size in some rows; elsewhere it reads once, few, many or a size class.

TRBV5-4	TRBJ1-2	TRBD1	NA	TGTGCCAGCAGCTCGCGGGGGCAGGGGGCGGGCTACACCTTC	CASSSRGQGAGYTF
TRBV2	TRBJ1-4	TRBD1	NA	TGTGCCAGCAGAGAGAACCGGGACAGTAATGAAAAACTGTTTTTT	CASRENRDSNEKLFF
TRBV2	TRBJ2-3	NA	few	TGTGCCAGCAGTTTGGTCGGGGGCACAGATACGCAGTATTTT	CASSLVGGTDTQYF
TRBV11-3	TRBJ1-1	NA	once	TGTGCCAGCAGCACGGAGGGGTGGAGGAACACTGAAGCTTTCTTT	CASSTEGWRNTEAFF
TRBV7-2	TRBJ2-1	TRBD2	few	TGTGCCAGCAGCTCCAGACTAGCGGGGCCTCTCCTAAGGCAGTTCTTC	CASSSRLAGPLLRQFF
TRBV7-9	TRBJ1-3	NA	NA	TGTGCCAGCAGCTTAGATTGGGGCAGCATCTCTGGAAACACCATATATTTT	CASSLDWGSISGNTIYF
TRBV29-1	TRBJ2-3	NA	once	TGCAGCGTTGCCGGGGGGCGGGATACGCAGTATTTT	CSVAGGRDTQYF
TRBV19	TRBJ2-3	TRBD1	NA	TGTGCCAGTAGACCCATACCGGGACAGGGTTTTCAAGATACGCAGTATTTT	CASRPIPGQGFQDTQYF
TRBV7-2	TRBJ2-4	NA	NA	TGTGCCAGCAGCTCCAGTAACTTCGCGGGGACGGGAAACATTCAGTACTTC	CASSSSNFAGTGNIQYF
TRBV7-9	TRBJ1-5	NA	NA	TGTGCCAGCAGCTCCGGACAGAACAATCAGCCCCAGCATTTT	CASSSGQNNQPQHF
TRBV7-9	TRBJ1-1	NA	medium-sized	TGTGCCAGCAGGAAACAGGGGAACACTGAAGCTTTCTTT	CASRKQGNTEAFF
TRBV7-9	TRBJ2-7	TRBD2	NA	TGTGCCAGCAGCTTAGCGGTCAGCGGGGGATCCTACGAGCAGTACTTC	CASSLAVSGGSYEQYF
TRBV30	TRBJ2-3	TRBD1	NA	TGTGCCTGGACCCACAGGGGAGATACGCAGTATTTT	CAWTHRGDTQYF
TRBV19	TRBJ2-3	NA	NA	TGTGCCAGTGAGGCCGCGGGATTCGGCACAGATACGCAGTATTTT	CASEAAGFGTDTQYF
TRBV4-2	TRBJ2-5	TRBD2	NA	TGTGCCAGCAGCCAAGATAGGCTTGCGCGGGGGGCAGGGGAGACCCAGTACTTC	CASSQDRLARGAGETQYF
TRBV6-6	TRBJ2-5	NA	NA	TGTGCCAGCAGTGATAAGGGGGAGACCCAGTACTTC	CASSDKGETQYF
TRBV15	TRBJ2-1	NA	NA	TGTGCCACCAGCGGTCCCGAGGGGAGGAGCTCCTACAATGAGCAGTTCTTC	CATSGPEGRSSYNEQFF
TRBV6-1	TRBJ2-7	TRBD1	NA	TGTGCCAGCAGTGATCGGACAGGACCCTACGAGCAGTACTTC	CASSDRTGPYEQYF
TRBV7-3	TRBJ1-1	NA	NA	TGTGCCAGCAGCTCCTCAGGGGTTAAGGACACTGAAGCTTTCTTT	CASSSSGVKDTEAFF
TRBV6-5	TRBJ1-4	NA	NA	TGTGCCAGCAGTTACGATCCGGGTCGTGGGGAAAAACTGTTTTTT	CASSYDPGRGEKLFF
TRBV11-3	TRBJ2-7	TRBD1	NA	TGTGCCAGCCGAGGGGGCAACGAGCAGTACTTC	CASRGGNEQYF
TRBV10-3	TRBJ2-3	NA	NA	TGTGCCATCAGTGAGTCGATGGGGGCTCGGCTTACAGATACGCAGTATTTT	CAISESMGARLTDTQYF
TRBV18	TRBJ2-3	TRBD2	once	TGTGCCAGCTCACCACCGCGGGGGTTACCTAGCACAGATACGCAGTATTTT	CASSPPRGLPSTDTQYF
TRBV6-1	TRBJ1-2	TRBD1	NA	TGTGCCAGCAGAGTTGACGGACAGGGCCATGGCTACACCTTC	CASRVDGQGHGYTF
TRBV7-9	TRBJ1-1	NA	NA	TGTTCCAGCAGCGTCGATCCAACAGCTATTAACACTGAAGCTTTCTTT	CSSSVDPTAINTEAFF
TRBV6-5	TRBJ2-5	TRBD1	few	TGTGCCAGCAGTTACTCGTGGACAGGGGAGACCCAGTACTTC	CASSYSWTGETQYF
TRBV5-8	TRBJ2-7	TRBD2	NA	TGTGCCAGCAGCCGACTAGCGGGAGGCGAGCAGTACTTC	CASSRLAGGEQYF
TRBV5-5	TRBJ2-7	NA	few	TGTGCCAGCAGCTTGGGCCCGGGATCCTACGAGCAGTACTTC	CASSLGPGSYEQYF
TRBV7-5	TRBJ1-6	NA	NA	TGTGCCAACAAAGGGACAGTTTATAATTCACCCCTCCACTTT	CANKGTVYNSPLHF
TRBV18	TRBJ1-1	NA	NA	TGTGCCAGCTCACTTAAGGGGAATACTGAAGCTTTCTTT	CASSLKGNTEAFF
TRBV7-7	TRBJ2-1	TRBD1	once	TGTGCTAGCAGCCGGTGGGACAGGGACAATGAGCAGTTCTTC	CASSRWDRDNEQFF
TRBV9	TRBJ2-3	TRBD2	once	TGTGCCAGCAGCGTTCTAGCGGGGATAACCACAGATACGCAGTATTTT	CASSVLAGITTDTQYF
TRBV12-5	TRBJ2-7	NA	once	TGTGCTAGTGGCCCTCCGCCCTATTCTTGGCAGTACTTC	CASGPPPYSWQYF